This TCR beta chain was sequenced for a study of T-cell memory formation after mild COVID-19. A few counts support this clonotype. What it binds is not known. Points from the study as a whole: Researchers report contracting CD4+ clones mostly in CM and EM, with CD8+ clones in EMRA. Later expanders leaned toward CD4+, whereas clones contracting from day 15 to 85 were balanced CD4/CD8.

V was cut by 4 bases and J by 10 bases, with 14 bases left in between. The CDR3 runs to 13 residues. Germline values: CDR1 SNHLY, CDR2 FYNNEI. MiXCR, run by TCRdb on the 5' RACE reads, gives a single entry per CDR3 protein. In the table there are about 540,000 distinct CDR3 sequences, around 21% of which are singletons. J is TRBJ2-1 and V is TRBV2; D call uncertain. The origin of this receptor is an adult woman who had mild COVID-19 (a few samples of this study predate the infection). Cell type and time point are not known. Material for sequencing was PBMCs or a T cell subset sorted from them (not recorded which). CDR3 DNA: TGTGCCAGCAGTGGTCAACGGATTGTGGAGCAGTTCTTC. Translating gives CASSGQRIVEQFF.